This is a list of T cell receptor beta chains from one sample in a study of patients and donors after allogeneic stem cell transplantation. TCRdb recomputed calls from the RT-PCR reads with MiXCR, one row per CDR3 protein. The sample consists of approximately 210,000 distinct CDR3 sequences, 41% of them appearing once. The sample taken for sequencing was blood, either unsorted or a sorted T cell fraction (not recorded which). The receptors stem from a human donor who was either an allogeneic HSCT recipient or a stem cell or donor lymphocyte infusion donor (not recorded which). It is not recorded whose cells these are; they may come from a transplant donor. Both conserved end residues are part of each CDR3. The D gene is left open where the match is weak. Not all rows give a size; the values are once, few, many and, for expanded clones, a class.

d_gene | abundance | j_gene | v_gene | CDR3nt | CDR3aa
- | - | TRBJ2-1 | TRBV10-3 | TGTGCCATCAGTGAAGGCGAGCGGGAGCAGTTCTTC | CAISEGEREQFF
- | - | TRBJ2-5 | TRBV9 | TGTGCCAGCAGCCGACCGACAGGCGGAGGAGAGACCCAGTACTTC | CASSRPTGGGETQYF
TRBD2 | - | TRBJ2-7 | TRBV12-3/TRBV12-4 | TGTGCCAGCAGTTTAAGACTAGCGACAGCCTACGAGCAGTACTTC | CASSLRLATAYEQYF
- | once | TRBJ1-4 | TRBV7-9 | TGTGCCAGCAGCTTAGGCGCAAAGATTGAAAAACTGTTTTTT | CASSLGAKIEKLFF
- | - | TRBJ2-1 | TRBV2 | TGTGCCAGCATAGAGGGTTTCTCCTACAATGAGCAGTTCTTC | CASIEGFSYNEQFF
- | few | TRBJ1-1 | TRBV29-1 | TGCAGCGTTGAAAGGCAGGCGAACACTGAAGCTTTCTTT | CSVERQANTEAFF
- | few | TRBJ1-5 | TRBV24-1 | TGTGCCACCAGTGATAAGGGGAGCAATCAGCCCCAGCATTTT | CATSDKGSNQPQHF
TRBD1 | - | TRBJ1-2 | TRBV20-1 | TGCAGTGCTGTAACGACAGGGTATGGCTACACCTTC | CSAVTTGYGYTF
TRBD1 | - | TRBJ2-5 | TRBV18 | TGTGCCAGCTCACCCGCCGGACAGGGGCGGGAGACCCAGTACTTC | CASSPAGQGRETQYF
TRBD2 | - | TRBJ2-1 | TRBV7-9 | TGTGCCAGCAGCTTAGTGGATAGCGGGACCCCGTTCTTC | CASSLVDSGTPFF
- | many | TRBJ1-2 | TRBV12-3/TRBV12-4 | TGTGCCAGCAGTTTGACAGGAGATGGCTACACCTTC | CASSLTGDGYTF
- | - | TRBJ2-5 | TRBV28 | TGTGCCAGCAGTTCCCCCGACGACGGAGGAATAAAGACCCAGTACTTC | CASSSPDDGGIKTQYF